This T cell receptor (beta chain) was identified in a study of spatial heterogeneity in lung cancer. Study background: Across the raw uncorrected reads, a unique TCR and UMI combination was observed, on average, more than ten times. Study outcomes and limitations: Blood showed ubiquitous tumor TCRs more often at resection than at routine follow-up.

A few counts support this clonotype. Antigen unknown. The time point: blood at routine non-recurrence follow-up after resection. V shed 5 bases and J 4 bases; nucleotides not matched to a gene: 12. The germline gives CDR1 SGHTA, CDR2 FQGNSA. The CDR3 extends over 17 amino acids. Every cDNA TCR molecule received its own unique molecular identifier. One entry per CDR3 protein results from TCRdb running MiXCR on the 5' RACE reads. Of roughly 15,000 distinct CDR3 sequences listed, 15% to 20% were seen once; the top ten hold about 6.4%. The chain links TRBV7-2 to TRBJ2-7; 12 bases agree with TRBD2. The specimen was PBMCs, collected at follow-up. The TCR was taken from a male donor with early-stage non-small cell lung cancer. The CDR3 nucleotides read TGTGCCAGCAGCCGTACCCCGTCTAGCGGGGGGGCATACGAGCAGTACTTC. This sequence encodes CASSRTPSSGGAYEQYF.